Following are 20 T cell receptor beta chains from one sample sequenced in a study of CD4 T cells in relation to SARS-CoV-2 and coronaviruses. Before the COVID-19 pandemic, during about 2011-2019, CD4+ T cells were taken from unexposed donors. The cells were cultured for around ten days before CD4+ T cells were isolated. These TCRs' antigens remain unknown. Repertoires were generated with immunoSEQ multiplex PCR, while TCRdb's copy carries only in-frame clones and drops some. The table lists 20,000 to 25,000 clones, around 82% of them singletons. Sequences were obtained from CD4+ T cells from PBMCs, cultured in vitro. The receptors here all came from a human donor in good health.

The genes are TRBV5-4 and TRBJ2-1, with TRBD2 identical over 16 bases. V lost 0 bases to trimming and J lost 0 bases; unmatched junction nucleotides: 6. CDR3 length equals 20 residues. Germline-derived CDR1 and CDR2 are SGHNT and YYREEE (reference sequence). The CDR3 region is CASSLATGTSGRASYNEQFF. Here the CDR3 DNA reads TGTGCCAGCAGCTTGGCCACCGGGACTAGCGGGAGGGCCTCCTACAATGAGCAGTTCTTC.

The chain recombines TRBV5-1 with TRBJ2-2, with 9 bases fitting TRBD1. Germline V gene data show CDR1 as SGHRS and CDR2 as YFSETQ. This CDR3 comprises 18 residues. The ends lost 4 bases at V and 1 base at J; junction bases unmatched: 11. The CDR3 DNA sequence: TGCGCCAGCAGCCGCGGGACAGGGTTACGATTGAACACCGGGGAGCTGTTTTTT. This sequence encodes CASSRGTGLRLNTGELFF.

This chain uses TRBV2 with TRBJ1-6, with D uncertain. In germline, CDR1 is SNHLY, CDR2 FYNNEI. The CDR3 runs to 15 residues. Deletions cut 4 bases from V and 0 bases from J, with 7 bases between. As DNA, the CDR3 is TGTGCCAGCAGTGCGGGAAGCTCCTATAATTCACCCCTCCACTTT. Translated, it gives CASSAGSSYNSPLHF.

The chain employs TRBV6-5 and TRBJ2-5; D might be TRBD1 (6 bases). This CDR3 comprises 15 residues. The germline gives CDR1 MNHEY, CDR2 SVGAGI. V dropped 5 bases and J dropped 6 bases, with 19 bases sitting between them. The DNA of the CDR3 is TGTGCCAGCAGTACAACAACAGGGACCGGGAAGACCCAGTACTTC. Its translation is CASSTTTGTGKTQYF.

The chain links TRBV7-6 to TRBJ1-5, with D hard to call. This CDR3 region has 15 residues. CDR1 is SGHVS, CDR2 FNYEAQ, per germline. V dropped 3 bases and J dropped 0 bases, with 9 bases sitting between them. Here the CDR3 reads CASSLQADSNQPQHF. CDR3 sequence (DNA): TGTGCCAGCAGCTTGCAGGCGGATAGCAATCAGCCCCAGCATTTT.

This clone has a handful of counts. V usage is TRBV11-2 and J usage is TRBJ2-1; TRBD2 matches 9 bases. Germline V gives CDR1 SGHAT, CDR2 FQNNGV. CDR3 length: 15 residues. J gave up 8 bases and V 3 bases, and 8 bases lay outside the gene matches. The CDR3 DNA reads as TGTGCCAGCAGCTTGGCGGGAGGGCCATGGGATGAGCAGTTCTTC. Its translation is CASSLAGGPWDEQFF.

The chain has TRBV18 and TRBJ1-5; possibly TRBD1 for D (6 bases). CDR3 length: 14 amino acids. CDR1 is KGHSH, CDR2 LQKENI, per germline. V lost 4 bases and J 6 bases, leaving 13 bases between the germline ends. CDR3 DNA: TGTGCCAGCTCACGCACAGGGTTGCCTCAGCCCCAGCATTTT. It is translated as CASSRTGLPQPQHF.

The rearrangement uses TRBV7-9 and TRBJ2-1; 9 bases match TRBD2. CDR1 and CDR2 from the germline V gene are SEHNR and FQNEAQ (reference sequence). V was clipped by 2 bases and J by 1 base; unmatched bases: 3. The CDR3 contains 16 residues. CDR3 DNA sequence: TGTGCCAGCAGCTTATTAGCGGGAGTGTCCTACAATGAGCAGTTCTTC. It encodes CASSLLAGVSYNEQFF.

The chain links TRBV30 to TRBJ1-1; D remains ambiguous. Germline CDR1 reads GTSNPN; CDR2 reads SVGIG (reference sequence). This CDR3 region has 11 residues. V lost 3 bases, J lost 5 bases, and 7 bases lay in between. The CDR3 region has the DNA TGTGCCTGGAGGTGGGAGACTGAAGCTTTCTTT. It codes for CAWRWETEAFF.

This chain joins TRBV19 and TRBJ1-4; maybe TRBD1 (5 bases). The CDR3 consists of 13 residues. The V gene lost 5 bases and the J gene lost 8 bases, with 12 bases spanning the gap. The germline gives CDR1 LNHDA, CDR2 SQIVND (reference sequence). The CDR3 is CASSLGDLEKLFF. CDR3 nucleotide sequence: TGTGCCAGTAGTCTGGGGGACCTAGAAAAACTGTTTTTT.

J is TRBJ2-3 and V is TRBV11-3, with D uncertain. Germline CDR1 is SGHNT and CDR2 is YENEEA. CDR3 length equals 14 residues. The V gene lost 2 bases and the J gene lost 2 bases, with 8 bases spanning the gap. The CDR3 DNA follows: TGTGCCAGCAGCTTACGAGGATCCACAGATACGCAGTATTTT. Its translation is CASSLRGSTDTQYF.

A single count supports this clone. The chain employs TRBV28 and TRBJ2-7; D possibly matches TRBD1 or TRBD2 (6 bases each). CDR3 length: 15 amino acids. CDR1 and CDR2 (germline): MDHEN, SYDVKM. Trimming removed 6 bases at V and 6 bases at J, with 21 bases between. CDR3 amino acids: CASSEPTGAAVEQYF. For the CDR3, the DNA is TGTGCCAGCAGCGAACCAACGGGGGCGGCGGTCGAGCAGTACTTC.

The chain recombines TRBV4-2 with TRBJ2-1; 9 bases fit TRBD2. Trimming cost V 0 bases and J 4 bases; bases outside gene matches: 4. The CDR3 covers 16 residues. Germline CDR1 reads LGHNA; CDR2 reads YNFKEQ. In DNA form, the CDR3 reads TGTGCCAGCAGCCAAGATAGGCTAGCGGGGTACAATGAGCAGTTCTTC. Translated: CASSQDRLAGYNEQFF.

The CDR3 DNA follows: TGTGCCAGCAGCGTAGGCCTAGCGGGGGACAACAATGAGCAGTTCTTC. Translation gives CASSVGLAGDNNEQFF. This chain links TRBV9 with TRBJ2-1; TRBD2 agrees at 10 bases. J was trimmed by 5 bases and V by 0 bases; bases with no gene match: 5. The CDR3 contains 16 residues. Germline CDR1 and CDR2: SGDLS and YYNGEE.

The chain combines TRBV30 with TRBJ1-6, with 10 nucleotides matching TRBD1. V lost 5 bases to trimming and J lost 8 bases; unmatched junction nucleotides: 3. CDR1 is GTSNPN and CDR2 is SVGIG in the germline V gene (reference sequence). The CDR3 is 13 amino acids. The CDR3 reads CAWSGTGDSPLHF. In DNA, the CDR3 is TGTGCCTGGTCCGGGACAGGGGATTCACCCCTCCACTTT.

The V gene is TRBV30, the J gene TRBJ2-7; 15 bases map to TRBD2. The junction had 20 bases not matched to a gene; V was cut back by 4 bases and J by 4 bases. The V gene's germline CDR1 is GTSNPN and CDR2 SVGIG (reference sequence). This CDR3 is built from 20 residues. The CDR3 nucleotides read TGTGCCTGGAATACCCTCGCGGGACTAGCGGGAGGCCCAACCATTTACGAGCAGTACTTC. Translated, it gives CAWNTLAGLAGGPTIYEQYF.

V is TRBV5-1 and J is TRBJ2-1; 15 bases are shared with TRBD2. In germline, CDR1 is SGHRS, CDR2 YFSETQ. The CDR3 consists of 16 residues. With 2 bases clipped from V and 7 bases from J, the junction kept 4 bases outside the gene matches. For the CDR3, the DNA is TGCGCCAGCAGCTTTGGGACTAGCGGGAGGCTTAATGAGCAGTTCTTC. Translating gives CASSFGTSGRLNEQFF.

The chain links TRBV5-1 to TRBJ2-5; 7 positions match TRBD1. This CDR3 is built from 14 residues. The germline V gene encodes CDR1 SGHRS and CDR2 YFSETQ. V lost 1 base, J lost 3 bases, and 3 bases stayed unmatched. DNA for the CDR3: TGCGCCAGCAGCTTGACAGGGGTGAAAGAGACCCAGTACTTC. Its protein is CASSLTGVKETQYF.

V usage is TRBV5-6 and J usage is TRBJ2-1; 7 bases map to TRBD1. Trimming removed 4 bases from V and 0 bases from J; junction bases left unmatched: 7. The CDR3 consists of 16 residues. Germline CDR1 reads SGHDT; CDR2 reads YYEEEE. CDR3 sequence reads: CASSSYDRDSYNEQFF. CDR3 bases: TGTGCCAGCAGCAGTTACGACAGGGACTCCTACAATGAGCAGTTCTTC. The variable domain in full, completed from reference TRBV5-6 and TRBJ2-1, reads DAGVTQSPTHLIKTRGQQVTLRCSPKSGHDTVSWYQQALGQGPQFIFQYYEEEERQRGNFPDRFSGHQFPNYSSELNVNALLLGDSALYLCASSSYDRDSYNEQFFGPGTRLTVL.

J is TRBJ1-5 and V is TRBV2, with 9 nucleotides matching TRBD1. The CDR3 runs 14 residues. Looked up from germline, CDR1 is SNHLY and CDR2 is FYNNEI. V was pared by 6 bases and J by 4 bases, with 4 bases of the junction left unmatched. CDR3 bases: TGTGCCAGCAGGGGGACAGGGCAAAATCAGCCCCAGCATTTT. Translated: CASRGTGQNQPQHF.